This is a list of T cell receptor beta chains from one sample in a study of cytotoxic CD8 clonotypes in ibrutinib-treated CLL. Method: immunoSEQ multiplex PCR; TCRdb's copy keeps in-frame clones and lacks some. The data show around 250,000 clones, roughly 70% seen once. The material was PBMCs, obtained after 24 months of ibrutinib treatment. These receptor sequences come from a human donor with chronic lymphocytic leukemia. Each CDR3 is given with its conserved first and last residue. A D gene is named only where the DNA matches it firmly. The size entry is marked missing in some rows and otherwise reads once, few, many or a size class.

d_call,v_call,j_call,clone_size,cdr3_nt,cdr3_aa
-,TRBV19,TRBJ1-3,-,TGTGCCAGTAGTATGGAGGGGATATCCTCTGGAAACACCATATATTTT,CASSMEGISSGNTIYF
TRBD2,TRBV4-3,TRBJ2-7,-,TGCGCCAGCAGCCAGGATAGCGGGAGCGGAATCCTCGAGCAGTACTTC,CASSQDSGSGILEQYF
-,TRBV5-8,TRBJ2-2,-,TGTGCCAGCAGCCTAGTTGGGTACTACCCGAACACCGGGGAGCTGTTTTTT,CASSLVGYYPNTGELFF
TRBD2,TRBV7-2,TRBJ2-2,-,TGTGCCAGCAGCTTATTTGGACTAGGCTCCGGGGAGCTGTTTTTT,CASSLFGLGSGELFF
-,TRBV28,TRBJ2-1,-,TGTGCCAGCAGTTTGGGAGGGCAGGGGAACAGTGAGCAGTTCTTC,CASSLGGQGNSEQFF
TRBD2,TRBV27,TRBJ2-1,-,TGTGCCAGCAGTTTATTAGGTAGCGGGAAAAGGAGTGAGCAGTTCTTC,CASSLLGSGKRSEQFF
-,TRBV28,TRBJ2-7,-,TGTGCCAGCAGACCATTGCCGGGACGGGTATCCTACGAGCAGTACTTC,CASRPLPGRVSYEQYF
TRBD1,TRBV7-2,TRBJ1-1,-,TGTGCCAGCAGCCCGGGACAGGGCGGGGGCACTGAAGCTTTCTTT,CASSPGQGGGTEAFF
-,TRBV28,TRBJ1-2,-,TGTGCCAGCAGTCGAGACCGAATAATTCACACCTTC,CASSRDRIIHTF
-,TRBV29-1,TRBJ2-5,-,TGCAGCGTCCCAGGGGTAGAGACCCAGTACTTC,CSVPGVETQYF
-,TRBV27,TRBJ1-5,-,TGTGCCAGCAGTCTTTGGTTGAATCAGCCCCAGCATTTT,CASSLWLNQPQHF
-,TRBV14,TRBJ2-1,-,TGTGCCAGCAGCCAAGATCTACTAGCCTACAATGAGCAGTTCTTC,CASSQDLLAYNEQFF
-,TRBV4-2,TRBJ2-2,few,TGTGCCAGCAGCCCGCCCGGGATGCTGTTTTTT,CASSPPGMLFF
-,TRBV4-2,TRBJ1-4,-,TGTGCCAGCAGCCAAGCCGGGACTGCTGAAAAACTGTTTTTT,CASSQAGTAEKLFF
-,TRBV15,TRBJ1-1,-,TGTGCCACCAGCAGAGTGGTGCAGGGGACTGAAGCTTTCTTT,CATSRVVQGTEAFF
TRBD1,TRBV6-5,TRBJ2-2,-,TGTGCCAGCAGTTCCTGGACAGGGATTCCCGGGGAGCTGTTTTTT,CASSSWTGIPGELFF
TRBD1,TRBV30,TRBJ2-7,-,TGTGCCTGGGACCGAGGGACAGGGTCATTAGACGAGCAGTACTTC,CAWDRGTGSLDEQYF
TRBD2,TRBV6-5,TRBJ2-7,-,TGTGCCAGCAATCCCGAGGGACTAGTAGGCTACGAGCAGTACTTC,CASNPEGLVGYEQYF
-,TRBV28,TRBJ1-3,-,TGTGCCAGCACAGGCGCCCACTCTGGAAACACCATATATTTT,CASTGAHSGNTIYF
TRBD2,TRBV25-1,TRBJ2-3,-,TGTGCCAGCACCCTAGCGGGAGGAGATACGCAGTATTTT,CASTLAGGDTQYF
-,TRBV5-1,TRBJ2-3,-,TGCGCCAGCAGAAGCGGTTTCACAGATACGCAGTATTTT,CASRSGFTDTQYF
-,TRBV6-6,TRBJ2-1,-,TGTGCCAGCCTAGGATCCCAAAGTGACAATGAGCAGTTCTTC,CASLGSQSDNEQFF
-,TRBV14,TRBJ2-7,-,TGTGCCAGCAAACTCACCGGGGCCTACGAGCAGTACTTC,CASKLTGAYEQYF
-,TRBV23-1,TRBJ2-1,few,TGCGCCAGCAGTCAATCGATCAATGAGCAGTTCTTC,CASSQSINEQFF
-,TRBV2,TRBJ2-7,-,TGTGCCAGCGGGAAAGGAGTGAGGGAATACGAGCAGTACTTC,CASGKGVREYEQYF
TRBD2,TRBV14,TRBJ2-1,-,TGTGCCAGCAGCCAAGAATTGGTCAGCGGGAGAAGCGGCAATGAGCAGTTCTTC,CASSQELVSGRSGNEQFF
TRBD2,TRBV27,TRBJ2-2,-,TGTGCCAGCAGTTACGGACTAGCGGTAGGGACCGGGGAGCTGTTTTTT,CASSYGLAVGTGELFF
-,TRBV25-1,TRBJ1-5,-,TGTGCCAGCAGTGAGGTGTATAGCAATCAGCCCCAGCATTTT,CASSEVYSNQPQHF
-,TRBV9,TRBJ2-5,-,TGTGCCAGCAGCCCACCCGACAGCAAAGAGACCCAGTACTTC,CASSPPDSKETQYF
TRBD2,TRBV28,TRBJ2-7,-,TGTGCCAGCGAGACTAGCCGTGTAGGCGAGCAGTACTTC,CASETSRVGEQYF
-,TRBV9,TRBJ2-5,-,TGTGCCAGCAGCGCAGGACAGCCCCAAGAGACCCAGTACTTC,CASSAGQPQETQYF
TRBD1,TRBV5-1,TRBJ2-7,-,TGCGCCAGCAGCCCAAACAGGGGAAGCTCCTACGAGCAGTACTTC,CASSPNRGSSYEQYF